This T cell receptor beta chain emerged from a study of read filtering for tumor transcriptome and immune sequencing. Whole-study findings and limits: Single-read clonotypes: about 81.9% of IR-seq clonotypes (about 4% of reads), 74.6% of RNA-seq clonotypes (nearly 45% of reads).

The library was built from about 400 ng RNA with molecular barcoded adaptors for alpha/delta and beta/gamma chains. TCRdb reanalysed the reads using MiXCR and keeps one entry per CDR3 protein. The data contain tens of thousands of distinct CDR3 sequences, 20% to 25% of them singletons. V was cut by 10 bases and J by 1 base, with 7 bases left in between. The CDR3 has 12 residues. Germline CDR1 is MDHEN and CDR2 is SYDVKM. This clonotype came up many times. Its cognate antigen is unknown. The material sequenced was a population of CD138-negative cells sorted from bone marrow. The V gene is TRBV28, the J gene TRBJ2-2; D remains unclear. The TCR comes from a donor aged 40 or older with multiple myeloma. The CDR3 coding sequence is TGTGCCACCTACCAGAACACCGGGGAGCTGTTTTTT. Protein: CATYQNTGELFF. Looking up the rest from reference TRBV28 and TRBJ2-2 gives the full variable domain: DVKVTQSSRYLVKRTGEKVFLECVQDMDHENMFWYRQDPGLGLRLIYFSYDVKMKEKGDIPEGYSVSREKKERFSLILESASTNQTSMYLCATYQNTGELFFGEGSRLTVL.